These 26 T cell receptor beta chains came from one sample sequenced in a study of blood T cell repertoires in COVID-19. Repertoires were generated with immunoSEQ multiplex PCR, while TCRdb's copy carries only in-frame clones and drops some. The data hold about 180,000 clones, with approximately 80% observed a single time. Input material: peripheral blood. These receptors were taken from a woman aged 40 to 55 with COVID-19, enrolled during active disease.

The chain is built from TRBV5-1 and TRBJ2-7, with D maybe TRBD2 (5 bases). This CDR3 spans 13 amino acids. Trimming cost V 0 bases and J 5 bases, with 9 bases left between them. Per germline, CDR1 SGHRS and CDR2 YFSETQ. As DNA, the CDR3 is TGCGCCAGCAGCTTGGGGAGCGGCGACGAGCAGTACTTC. Translating it yields CASSLGSGDEQYF.

The chain uses TRBV18 and TRBJ2-5; 7 bases agree with TRBD2. J gave up 0 bases and V 0 bases, and 7 bases lay outside the gene matches. CDR1 and CDR2 from the germline V gene are KGHSH and LQKENI. The CDR3 has 17 residues. CDR3 nucleotide sequence: TGTGCCAGCTCACCACCCTCGCGGGGGAGGTACCAAGAGACCCAGTACTTC. Its protein is CASSPPSRGRYQETQYF.

The chain couples TRBV29-1 to TRBJ2-1; D remains ambiguous. V dropped 1 base and J dropped 4 bases, with 8 bases sitting between them. Germline CDR1 is SQVTM and CDR2 is ANQGSEA. The CDR3 runs to 13 residues. The CDR3: CSVEGGVYNEQFF. As DNA, the CDR3 is TGCAGCGTTGAAGGCGGAGTGTACAATGAGCAGTTCTTC.

J is TRBJ1-1 and V is TRBV16; the D gene is possibly TRBD1 (6 bases). CDR1 is KGHSY and CDR2 is FQNENV in the germline V gene. The CDR3 is made up of 12 amino acids. The V gene lost 4 bases and the J gene lost 10 bases, with 13 bases spanning the gap. The CDR3 loop reads CASSRGLRGAFF. CDR3 coding DNA: TGTGCCAGCAGCCGCGGACTCAGGGGAGCTTTCTTT.

The chain employs TRBV5-6 and TRBJ1-2, with D perhaps matching TRBD1 (6 bases). The CDR3 is made up of 13 amino acids. Trimming removed 0 bases at V and 5 bases at J, with 8 bases between. The germline V gene encodes CDR1 SGHDT and CDR2 YYEEEE. The CDR3 sequence is CASSLGTDYGYTF. DNA for the CDR3: TGTGCCAGCAGCTTGGGGACAGATTATGGCTACACCTTC.

This chain connects TRBV19 to TRBJ2-2; possibly TRBD1 for D (5 bases). Germline V gives CDR1 LNHDA, CDR2 SQIVND (reference sequence). Trimming took off 8 bases at V and 3 bases at J, with 19 bases between the two ends. The CDR3 is 16 residues long. The CDR3 protein is CASRDFGASYTGELFF. The CDR3 nucleotides read TGTGCCAGTCGCGATTTTGGGGCTAGTTACACCGGGGAGCTGTTTTTT.

V usage is TRBV12-5 and J usage is TRBJ1-1, with a weak D call TRBD1 (6 bases). V gave up 2 bases and J gave up 6 bases, with 13 bases separating them. The CDR3 extends over 14 amino acids. From germline, CDR1 is LGHNT and CDR2 FRNRAP. CDR3 sequence (DNA): TGTGCTAGTGGTTTGCCCACGACAGGATCTGAAGCTTTCTTT. It codes for CASGLPTTGSEAFF. Full variable domain (outside the CDR3, taken from reference TRBV12-5 and TRBJ1-1): DARVTQTPRHKVTEMGQEVTMRCQPILGHNTVFWYRQTMMQGLELLAYFRNRAPLDDSGMPKDRFSAEMPDATLATLKIQPSEPRDSAVYFCASGLPTTGSEAFFGQGTRLTVV.

This clone showed up just once. The V gene is TRBV7-6, the J gene TRBJ2-5; D remains unclear. The V and J ends lost 5 bases and 4 bases respectively, with 23 bases between them. The CDR3 has 17 amino acids. Germline values: CDR1 SGHVS, CDR2 FNYEAQ. CDR3 sequence: CASSAPRLGQIRETQYF. As DNA, the CDR3 is TGTGCCAGCAGCGCCCCCCGGCTGGGCCAGATACGAGAGACCCAGTACTTC.

The chain has TRBV11-3 and TRBJ1-2; tentative D call: TRBD1 (5 bases). From germline, CDR1 is SGHNT and CDR2 YENEEA. V was clipped by 3 bases and J by 4 bases, with 9 bases between them. The CDR3 totals 13 residues. The CDR3 region is CASSLAGGYGYTF. CDR3 coding DNA: TGTGCCAGCAGCTTGGCGGGGGGCTATGGCTACACCTTC.

The genes are TRBV27 and TRBJ1-4, with D possibly being TRBD1 (6 bases). This CDR3 has 15 amino acids. Between the trimmed V and J ends, which lost 3 bases and 3 bases, there was a span of 11 bases. Germline CDR1 reads MNHEY; CDR2 reads SMNVEV (reference sequence). CDR3 DNA: TGTGCCAGCAGTTTCCTACAGGGAGCTAATGAAAAACTGTTTTTT. Translating gives CASSFLQGANEKLFF.

About this clone itself: This sample includes further DNA sequences coding for the same CDR3. The rearrangement joins TRBV18 to TRBJ2-2, with D perhaps TRBD1 (6 bases). The V end was cut by 4 bases, the J end by 1 base, with 7 bases between. The CDR3 consists of 14 residues. Germline CDR1 KGHSH, CDR2 LQKENI. CDR3: CASSLQGNTGELFF. The CDR3 bases are TGTGCCAGCTCACTACAGGGGAACACCGGGGAGCTGTTTTTT.

The V call is TRBV6-6, the J call TRBJ2-3, with 12 bases matching TRBD2. This CDR3 has 17 residues. The germline V gene encodes CDR1 MNHNY and CDR2 SVGAGI (reference sequence). J was trimmed by 4 bases and V by 5 bases; bases with no gene match: 10. The CDR3 loop is CASSLETSGGYPDTQYF. The CDR3 region has the DNA TGTGCCAGCAGTCTTGAGACTAGCGGGGGTTACCCAGATACGCAGTATTTT.

The CDR3 spells CASSPREGVGNEQFF. The CDR3 DNA reads TGTGCCAGCTCACCACGGGAGGGAGTGGGCAATGAGCAGTTCTTC. The chain is built from TRBV18 and TRBJ2-1; TRBD2 aligns across 7 bases. Germline loops: CDR1 KGHSH, CDR2 LQKENI. J was trimmed by 6 bases and V by 1 base; bases with no gene match: 6. CDR3 length: 15 residues. Full variable domain (remainder filled in from reference TRBV18 and TRBJ2-1): NAGVMQNPRHLVRRRGQEARLRCSPMKGHSHVYWYRQLPEEGLKFMVYLQKENIIDESGMPKERFSAEFPKEGPSILRIQQVVRGDSAAYFCASSPREGVGNEQFFGPGTRLTVL.

The V gene is TRBV5-6, the J gene TRBJ1-1; D call uncertain. From germline, CDR1 is SGHDT and CDR2 YYEEEE. The CDR3 covers 16 residues. Trimming took off 4 bases at V and 2 bases at J, with 18 bases between the two ends. The CDR3 sequence is CASSPFSLGGNTEAFF. In DNA, the CDR3 is TGTGCCAGCAGCCCCTTTTCACTAGGTGGAAACACTGAAGCTTTCTTT. The whole variable domain, filled in from reference TRBV5-6 and TRBJ1-1, reads DAGVTQSPTHLIKTRGQQVTLRCSPKSGHDTVSWYQQALGQGPQFIFQYYEEEERQRGNFPDRFSGHQFPNYSSELNVNALLLGDSALYLCASSPFSLGGNTEAFFGQGTRLTVV.

The gene calls are TRBV9 and TRBJ1-2; D gene unclear. CDR1 and CDR2 (germline): SGDLS, YYNGEE. The CDR3 extends over 13 amino acids. Trimming took 0 bases from V and 4 from J, leaving 7 bases between them. The CDR3 here is CASSVDKFYGYTF. In nucleotides, the CDR3 is TGTGCCAGCAGCGTAGACAAGTTCTATGGCTACACCTTC. Full variable domain (missing parts from reference TRBV9 and TRBJ1-2): DSGVTQTPKHLITATGQRVTLRCSPRSGDLSVYWYQQSLDQGLQFLIQYYNGEERAKGNILERFSAQQFPDLHSELNLSSLELGDSALYFCASSVDKFYGYTFGSGTRLTVV.

This sequence joins TRBV7-8 and TRBJ2-1; perhaps TRBD1 as D (5 bases). The germline V gene has CDR1 SGHVS and CDR2 FQNEAQ. The CDR3 extends over 14 amino acids. V was shortened by 5 bases and J by 8 bases, with 16 bases between the two germline ends. CDR3 in amino acids: CASSPEQAYDEQFF. The DNA for the CDR3 is TGTGCCAGCAGCCCCGAACAGGCCTATGATGAGCAGTTCTTC.

This clone was seen a single time. The rearrangement uses TRBV6-5 and TRBJ1-2, with 8 bases that match TRBD1. The CDR3 spans 15 residues. Germline V CDR1 and CDR2: MNHEY, SVGAGI. J gave up 7 bases and V 0 bases, and 7 bases lay outside the gene matches. The chain's CDR3 is CASSYSGQGAGGYTF. CDR3 sequence (DNA): TGTGCCAGCAGTTACTCCGGACAGGGAGCTGGTGGCTACACCTTC.

The J gene is TRBJ2-2, the V gene TRBV18; a weak D match, TRBD2 (5 bases). Germline V gives CDR1 KGHSH, CDR2 LQKENI. V was shortened by 0 bases and J by 6 bases, with 11 bases between the two germline ends. This CDR3 comprises 15 residues. CDR3 nucleotides: TGTGCCAGCTCACCACCTAGTCCCGGGGCCGGGGAGCTGTTTTTT. It translates to CASSPPSPGAGELFF.

This clone was counted once. V and J are TRBV6-5 and TRBJ1-2; 8 nucleotides agree with TRBD1. CDR1 is MNHEY, CDR2 SVGAGI, per germline. After removal of 0 bases from V and 7 bases from J, the junction contained 7 bases not matched to a gene. The CDR3 has 15 amino acids. CDR3 bases: TGTGCCAGCAGTTACTCTTGGGACAGGAATCTTGGCTACACCTTC. Protein product: CASSYSWDRNLGYTF.

V usage is TRBV9 and J usage is TRBJ1-1; D unresolved. CDR1 and CDR2 from the germline V gene are SGDLS and YYNGEE. V lost 0 bases and J lost 4, with 19 bases in between. The CDR3 sequence is 17 residues long. The CDR3 spells CASSVAPIDGSGTEAFF. For the CDR3, the DNA is TGTGCCAGCAGCGTAGCCCCCATAGATGGTAGCGGCACTGAAGCTTTCTTT. Filled out from reference TRBV9 and TRBJ1-1, the complete variable domain reads DSGVTQTPKHLITATGQRVTLRCSPRSGDLSVYWYQQSLDQGLQFLIQYYNGEERAKGNILERFSAQQFPDLHSELNLSSLELGDSALYFCASSVAPIDGSGTEAFFGQGTRLTVV.

The chain couples TRBV2 to TRBJ2-1; 8 positions agree with TRBD2. Germline-derived CDR1 and CDR2 are SNHLY and FYNNEI. This CDR3 spans 14 amino acids. The junction had 9 bases not matched to a gene; V was cut back by 4 bases and J by 10 bases. CDR3 DNA: TGTGCCAGCAGTGTTAGCGGGGTCTTAGGGGAGCAGTTCTTC. The encoded protein is CASSVSGVLGEQFF.

This clone occurred a few times. The CDR3 loop is CASSFRNEIGTQHF. CDR3 DNA: TGTGCCAGCAGTTTCCGAAACGAGATAGGGACACAGCATTTT. This chain links TRBV27 with TRBJ1-5; D may be TRBD1 (6 bases). The CDR3 is 14 amino acids. V shed 3 bases and J shed 13 bases, with 19 bases lying between them. CDR1 and CDR2 (germline): MNHEY, SMNVEV (reference sequence).

The chain is built from TRBV9 and TRBJ2-1, with D possibly matching TRBD2 (6 bases). With 4 bases removed from V and 9 bases from J, the gap between germline ends came to 11 bases. Germline V gene lookup returns CDR1 SGDLS and CDR2 YYNGEE. There are 12 residues in the CDR3. CDR3 nucleotides: TGTGCCAGCAGCTACCCGGGACTTGAGCAGTTCTTC. The encoded protein is CASSYPGLEQFF. The entire variable domain, with the rest obtained from reference TRBV9 and TRBJ2-1, is as follows: DSGVTQTPKHLITATGQRVTLRCSPRSGDLSVYWYQQSLDQGLQFLIQYYNGEERAKGNILERFSAQQFPDLHSELNLSSLELGDSALYFCASSYPGLEQFFGPGTRLTVL.

The V and J genes are TRBV5-6 and TRBJ2-7, with 10 bases identical to TRBD1. Germline V lookup: CDR1 SGHDT, CDR2 YYEEEE. Germline trimming cut 0 bases from V and 4 bases from J; bases unmatched to any gene: 4. The CDR3 sequence is 15 residues long. CDR3 protein: CASSLAGTGDYEQYF. The CDR3 nucleotides read TGTGCCAGCAGCTTGGCCGGGACAGGGGATTACGAGCAGTACTTC.

The rearrangement uses TRBV12-5 and TRBJ1-1, with D possibly being TRBD1 (5 bases). From germline, CDR1 is LGHNT and CDR2 FRNRAP. This CDR3 comprises 20 residues. V was cut by 5 bases and J by 1 base, with 29 bases left in between. CDR3 sequence (DNA): TGTGCTAGTGGTCCCCCTGGTAGGGGTCTCTTTCCGGGAGAGAACACTGAAGCTTTCTTT. Amino acids: CASGPPGRGLFPGENTEAFF.

The gene calls are TRBV2 and TRBJ2-1; tentatively, D is TRBD1 (6 bases). The germline gives CDR1 SNHLY, CDR2 FYNNEI. This CDR3 spans 12 amino acids. V was clipped by 9 bases and J by 4 bases, with 10 bases between them. The DNA for the CDR3 is TGTGCCAGTACCACAGGGTACAATGAGCAGTTCTTC. As protein: CASTTGYNEQFF.